The 18 T cell receptor beta chains below all came from one sample that was sequenced in a study of spatial heterogeneity in lung cancer. TCRdb re-analysed the 5' RACE reads in MiXCR, keeping a single row per CDR3 protein. The sample lists about 11,000 distinct CDR3 sequences; over 3% were seen once. Documented time point: sample taken at primary tumor resection. Whole RNA obtained from tumor, nontumor lung or frozen PBMC underwent sequencing without sorting. The input for sequencing was PBMCs, taken at surgery. Receptors originate from a female donor with early-stage non-small cell lung cancer.

Judged by abundance, this clonotype is medium-sized. For a library built for alpha chains, this beta chain is a stray read; little rests on its size. CDR3 nucleotide sequence: TGCAGTGCTAGGCGACTAGCGGAAAATGAGCAGTTCTTC. This codes for CSARRLAENEQFF. The V and J genes are TRBV20-1 and TRBJ2-1, with 9 bases matching TRBD2. This CDR3 is 13 amino acids long. Germline CDR1 reads DFQATT; CDR2 reads SNEGSKA (reference sequence). Unmatched junction bases numbered 4, after V lost 3 bases and J lost 7 bases.

This clonotype was counted ten times or more. Since it is a stray read in a library aimed at alpha chains, this beta chain has a size that is not meaningful. CDR3 nucleotide sequence: TGCGCCAGCAGCCCCGGACTGGAGACCTACGAGCAGTACTTC. Its translation: CASSPGLETYEQYF. V is TRBV4-3 and J is TRBJ2-7, with a possible D match to TRBD2 (5 bases). This CDR3 is 14 amino acids long. Trimming pared 4 bases from V and 2 bases from J, leaving 12 bases between. The germline V gene encodes CDR1 LGHNA and CDR2 YSLEER.

This clonotype was seen repeatedly, ten times or more. This beta chain is a stray read from a library made for alpha chains; its abundance is not meaningful. The J gene is TRBJ1-3, the V gene TRBV3-1; weak D call: TRBD1 (6 bases). Trimming took 6 bases from V and 2 from J, leaving 8 bases between them. Germline-derived CDR1 and CDR2 are LGHDT and YNNKEL (reference sequence). This CDR3 contains 13 residues. CDR3 protein: CASRRDTGNTIYF. DNA for the CDR3: TGTGCCAGCAGGAGGGACACTGGAAACACCATATATTTT.

Remarks on this clonotype: Since it is a stray read in a library aimed at alpha chains, this beta chain has a size that is not meaningful. The rearrangement links TRBV12-3 or TRBV12-4 to TRBJ1-5, with D tentatively TRBD1 (6 bases). The CDR3 totals 14 residues. The V and J ends lost 5 bases and 6 bases respectively, with 14 bases between them. The CDR3 nucleotides are TGTGCCAGCAGTGTACAGGGTTCGAGTCAGCCCCAGCATTTT. Its protein product is CASSVQGSSQPQHF.

Worth noting for this clonotype: Being off target in a library aimed at alpha chains, this beta chain has a size of little meaning. This CDR3 is CASSYEGASTEAFF. In DNA form, the CDR3 reads TGTGCCAGCAGTTACGAGGGAGCGAGCACTGAAGCTTTCTTT. The gene calls are TRBV6-5 and TRBJ1-1; the D is unclear. Trimming took off 2 bases at V and 4 bases at J, with 11 bases between the two ends. The CDR3 has 14 amino acids. Germline V lookup: CDR1 MNHEY, CDR2 SVGAGI.

This clonotype has ten or more counts. Because the library targeted alpha chains, this beta chain is an off-target read whose size means little. J is TRBJ2-3 and V is TRBV29-1, with a tentative D call TRBD1 (6 bases). With 6 bases removed from V and 5 bases from J, the gap between germline ends came to 9 bases. Germline CDR1 reads SQVTM; CDR2 reads ANQGSEA. This CDR3 contains 11 residues. The chain's CDR3 is CSVAGVDTQYF. The CDR3 coding sequence is TGCAGCGTCGCAGGGGTAGATACGCAGTATTTT.

This clonotype turned up a few times. Found in a library prepared for alpha chains, this beta chain is an off-target read, and its abundance has little meaning. The V and J genes are TRBV4-3 and TRBJ2-6; unclear D gene. Germline V CDR1 and CDR2: LGHNA, YSLEER. The CDR3 sequence is 15 residues long. V was shortened by 0 bases and J by 0 bases, with 3 bases between the two germline ends. CDR3 protein: CASSQEPSGANVLTF. CDR3 DNA: TGCGCCAGCAGCCAAGAACCCTCTGGGGCCAACGTCCTGACTTTC.

At least ten counts were recorded for this clonotype. The library was built for alpha chains, so this beta chain is an off-target read and its size means little. The V call is TRBV7-9, the J call TRBJ2-3, with TRBD2 identical over 9 bases. V was clipped by 5 bases and J by 1 base; unmatched bases: 4. Per the germline V gene, CDR1 is SEHNR and CDR2 is FQNEAQ (reference sequence). The CDR3 is 15 residues long. The CDR3, as DNA: TGTGCCAGCAGCCGCGGGGGGGCCGGCACAGATACGCAGTATTTT. It translates to CASSRGGAGTDTQYF. The full variable domain, rest sourced from reference TRBV7-9 and TRBJ2-3, is DTGVSQNPRHKITKRGQNVTFRCDPISEHNRLYWYRQTLGQGPEFLTYFQNEAQLEKSRLLSDRFSAERPKGSFSTLEIQRTEQGDSAMYLCASSRGGAGTDTQYFGPGTRLTVL.

This clonotype was found many times. This beta chain represents an off-target read in a library built for alpha chains; its size is of limited meaning. The chain recombines TRBV11-2 with TRBJ2-1, with 10 bases lining up with TRBD2. V trimming: 5 bases; J trimming: 3 bases; junction bases outside the gene matches: 7. The CDR3 has 16 amino acids. CDR1 is SGHAT, CDR2 FQNNGV, per germline. Here the CDR3 DNA reads TGTGCCAGCAGCCAAATTAGCGGGAGGCGCTACAATGAGCAGTTCTTC. Encoded protein: CASSQISGRRYNEQFF. Full variable domain (missing parts from reference TRBV11-2 and TRBJ2-1): EAGVAQSPRYKIIEKRQSVAFWCNPISGHATLYWYQQILGQGPKLLIQFQNNGVVDDSQLPKDRFSAERLKGVDSTLKIQPAKLEDSAVYLCASSQISGRRYNEQFFGPGTRLTVL.

By its share, this clonotype is medium-sized. This beta chain is off target for a library built for alpha chains, so its abundance means little. This rearrangement joins TRBV10-3 to TRBJ1-1, with a weak D call TRBD1 (6 bases). CDR3 length equals 15 residues. V was trimmed by 0 bases and J by 3 bases, leaving 11 bases between them. The germline V gene has CDR1 ENHRY and CDR2 SYGVKD. DNA for the CDR3: TGTGCCATCAGTGAGTCGAAAGGGGGAGACACTGAAGCTTTCTTT. Translating gives CAISESKGGDTEAFF.

This clonotype was counted between two and nine times. Being off target in a library aimed at alpha chains, this beta chain has a size of little meaning. The V gene is TRBV4-2, the J gene TRBJ2-1; D possibly corresponds to TRBD2 (5 bases). CDR1 is LGHNA and CDR2 is YNFKEQ in the germline V gene. The V and J ends lost 0 bases and 4 bases respectively, with 13 bases between them. This CDR3 has 16 amino acids. DNA for the CDR3: TGTGCCAGCAGCCAAGAAGGGCGACTACTATACAATGAGCAGTTCTTC. Translated: CASSQEGRLLYNEQFF.

This clonotype was seen at least ten times. This beta chain came through as a stray read in a library set up for alpha chains, and its size says little. The rearrangement links TRBV6-5 to TRBJ1-1; weak D call: TRBD1 (5 bases). The germline gives CDR1 MNHEY, CDR2 SVGAGI. This CDR3 has 14 residues. Between the trimmed V and J ends, which lost 8 bases and 5 bases, there was a span of 18 bases. CDR3 coding DNA: TGTGCCAGCGGGGACCCTAGGGGCCGGACTGAAGCTTTCTTT. Amino acids: CASGDPRGRTEAFF.

This clonotype came up many times. The library was designed around alpha chains, so this beta chain is a stray read whose abundance carries little weight. This chain joins TRBV6-2 or TRBV6-3 and TRBJ1-5; 8 nucleotides align to TRBD1. V dropped 2 bases and J dropped 6; count of bases not matched to a gene: 6. The CDR3 runs 15 residues. The V gene's germline CDR1 is MNHEY and CDR2 SVGEGT. The CDR3 loop is CASSYDRGMGQPQHF. The CDR3 DNA reads as TGTGCCAGCAGTTACGACAGGGGAATGGGTCAGCCCCAGCATTTT.

This clonotype was detected ten times or more. This beta chain is a stray sequence in a library constructed for alpha chains; its clone size is not meaningful. This chain connects TRBV25-1 to TRBJ2-1; 9 bases map to TRBD1. CDR1 and CDR2 from the germline V gene are MGHDK and SYGVNS. The ends lost 6 bases at V and 7 bases at J; junction bases unmatched: 7. The CDR3 consists of 14 residues. The CDR3 DNA sequence: TGTGCCAGCAGCTCCGGGACAGGGTATAATGAGCAGTTCTTC. Translating it yields CASSSGTGYNEQFF.

The table lists this clonotype with many counts. As an off-target read in a library built for alpha chains, this beta chain has a frequency of little significance. The chain uses TRBV12-3 or TRBV12-4 and TRBJ2-5; a weak D match, TRBD2 (5 bases). The V and J ends lost 7 bases and 3 bases respectively, with 12 bases between them. The CDR3 consists of 13 residues. The CDR3 DNA is TGTGCCAGCACCTCTAGCCTCGAAGAGACCCAGTACTTC. Encoded protein: CASTSSLEETQYF.

The sample holds many counts of this clonotype. This beta chain was picked up by a library intended for alpha chains and is off target, so its count carries little meaning. The chain joins TRBV28 to TRBJ1-2; TRBD1 might be the D (5 bases). V was shortened by 3 bases and J by 0 bases, with 8 bases between the two germline ends. The CDR3 is made up of 14 amino acids. The V gene's germline CDR1 is MDHEN and CDR2 SYDVKM. For the CDR3, the DNA is TGTGCCAGCAGTTTTCAGGGCCCTAACTATGGCTACACCTTC. Translating it yields CASSFQGPNYGYTF.

This clonotype was seen at least ten times. Since the library was made to target alpha chains, this beta chain is a stray read and its abundance is not meaningful. The chain links TRBV7-6 to TRBJ1-2, with D hard to call. CDR1 is SGHVS, CDR2 FNYEAQ, per germline. This CDR3 comprises 17 residues. V gave up 0 bases and J gave up 6 bases, with 20 bases separating them. This CDR3 is CASSLAEEAGLYHGYTF. CDR3 coding DNA: TGTGCCAGCAGCTTAGCGGAAGAGGCTGGGCTTTACCATGGCTACACCTTC.

This clonotype was counted at least ten times. This beta chain is an unintended read in a library built for alpha chains; its size means little. The chain joins TRBV6-5 to TRBJ2-3, with D uncertain. This CDR3 is 13 amino acids long. Looked up from germline, CDR1 is MNHEY and CDR2 is SVGAGI. V lost 6 bases and J lost 4, with 11 bases in between. DNA of the CDR3: TGTGCCAGCAGCGCGGAGAGCGCAGATACGCAGTATTTT. Translating it yields CASSAESADTQYF.